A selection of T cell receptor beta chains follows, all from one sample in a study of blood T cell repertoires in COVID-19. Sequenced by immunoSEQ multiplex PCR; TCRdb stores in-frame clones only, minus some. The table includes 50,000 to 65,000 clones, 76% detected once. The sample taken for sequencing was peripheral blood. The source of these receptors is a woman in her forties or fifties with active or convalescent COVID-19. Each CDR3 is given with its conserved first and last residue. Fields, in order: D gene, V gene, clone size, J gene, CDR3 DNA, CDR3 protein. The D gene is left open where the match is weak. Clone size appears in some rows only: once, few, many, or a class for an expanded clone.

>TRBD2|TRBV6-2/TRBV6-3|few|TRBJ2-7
TGTGCCAGCAGTTACAAGCGGGAGAGGTACGAGCAGTACTTC
CASSYKRERYEQYF
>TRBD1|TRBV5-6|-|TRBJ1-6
TGTGCCAGCAGCTTACTCCGGGACAGGGGATTCAATTCACCCCTCCACTTT
CASSLLRDRGFNSPLHF
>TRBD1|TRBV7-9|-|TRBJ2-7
TGTGCCAGCAGCACCTCGGGACAGCACTACGAGCAGTACTTC
CASSTSGQHYEQYF
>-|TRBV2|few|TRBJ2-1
TGTGCCAGCAGTGCGGCGGAGACGTACGCCAATGAGCAGTTCTTC
CASSAAETYANEQFF
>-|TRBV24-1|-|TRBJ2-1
TGTGCCACCAGTGACCCAAGCGGTGGGGGGTTAACCTACAATGAGCAGTTCTTC
CATSDPSGGGLTYNEQFF
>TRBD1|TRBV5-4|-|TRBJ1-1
TGTGCCAGCAGCCCGGGACCGGGACAGACATCGGCTGAAGCTTTCTTT
CASSPGPGQTSAEAFF
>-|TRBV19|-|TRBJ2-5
TGTGCCAGTAGTATAGGTCCCCGCCAGGGGACCCAGTACTTC
CASSIGPRQGTQYF
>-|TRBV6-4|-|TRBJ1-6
TGTGCCAGCAGTGAAGTTGGACAGTCCAATTCACCCCTCCACTTT
CASSEVGQSNSPLHF
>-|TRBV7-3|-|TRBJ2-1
TGTGCCAGCAGCTTATGGAACGAAGACATCAATGAGCAGTTCTTC
CASSLWNEDINEQFF
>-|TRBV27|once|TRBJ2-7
TGTGCCAGCAGTTTCCGCTACAGTGGAACCTACGAGCAGTACTTC
CASSFRYSGTYEQYF
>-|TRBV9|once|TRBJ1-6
TGTGCCAGCAGCGCGCTGGGGGCACATAATTCACCCCTCCACTTT
CASSALGAHNSPLHF